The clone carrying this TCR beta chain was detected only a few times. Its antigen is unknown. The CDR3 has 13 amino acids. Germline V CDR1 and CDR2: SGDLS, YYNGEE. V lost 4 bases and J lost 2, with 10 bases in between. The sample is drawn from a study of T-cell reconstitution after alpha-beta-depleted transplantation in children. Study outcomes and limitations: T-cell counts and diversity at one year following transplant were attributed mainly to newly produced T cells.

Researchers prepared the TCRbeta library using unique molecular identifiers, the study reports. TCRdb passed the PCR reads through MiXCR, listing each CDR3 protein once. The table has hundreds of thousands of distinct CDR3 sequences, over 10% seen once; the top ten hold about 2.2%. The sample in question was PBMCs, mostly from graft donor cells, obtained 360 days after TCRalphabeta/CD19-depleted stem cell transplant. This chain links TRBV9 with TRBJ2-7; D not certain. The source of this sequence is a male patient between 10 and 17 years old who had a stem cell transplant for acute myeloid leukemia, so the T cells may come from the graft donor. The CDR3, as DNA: TGTGCCAGCAGCCCTAGGAATACCTACGAGCAGTACTTC. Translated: CASSPRNTYEQYF.